The rows below give T cell receptor beta chains drawn from one sample of a study of cytomegalovirus exposure and HLA in healthy donors. The protocol was immunoSEQ multiplex PCR, while the TCRdb copy is restricted to in-frame clones and leaves out a portion. The sample has about 170,000 clones; over 80% are singletons. The sample consisted of PBMCs. These receptors originate from a woman aged 45-60 years in good health and CMV-seropositive. CDR3s include the opening cysteine and the closing phenylalanine or tryptophan. Fields, in order: V gene, J gene, CDR3 protein.

TRBV7-7	TRBJ2-5	CASSLVGTGNPEETQYF
TRBV29-1	TRBJ1-4	CSGYASNDKKLFF
TRBV29-1	TRBJ1-5	CSVLDRNQPQHF
TRBV10-2	TRBJ2-7	CASSVGGSYEQYF
TRBV20-1	TRBJ2-1	CSAPGGGKQFF
TRBV6-6	TRBJ1-4	CASSYGQGSEKLFF
TRBV4-2	TRBJ2-1	CASSQDRSGGSNEQFF
TRBV19	TRBJ1-5	CASSRVDDNQPQHF
TRBV28	TRBJ2-7	CASSSTGTGDEQYF
TRBV4-3	TRBJ2-3	CASSQDRGDTQYF
TRBV7-9	TRBJ2-7	CASSLDPGRGAYEQYF
TRBV30	TRBJ2-2	CAWRGTVNTGELFF
TRBV5-1	TRBJ2-6	CASSLGSSGANVLTF
TRBV7-9	TRBJ2-7	CASSQGTGHEQYF
TRBV6-6	TRBJ2-3	CASSPYSGGATDTQYF
TRBV4-2	TRBJ1-6	CASSLQRTGNSPLHF
TRBV15	TRBJ1-1	CATSFRGTNKAFF
TRBV7-3	TRBJ2-5	CASSLNVPGTQYF
TRBV5-1	TRBJ2-5	CASSTSDWRETQYF
TRBV9	TRBJ2-1	CASSVTLLGGNEQFF
TRBV11-3	TRBJ2-1	CASSPGTMSHSYNEQFF
TRBV29-1	TRBJ2-1	CSVDEGSGGRNEQFF
TRBV19	TRBJ2-7	CASSHPGDEQYF
TRBV27	TRBJ2-7	CASSYLDYEQYF
TRBV2	TRBJ1-6	CASNAGVGGPLHF
TRBV10-2	TRBJ1-1	CASSELQGRFEAFF
TRBV6-5	TRBJ2-7	CAITDVRGGAYEQYF
TRBV7-8	TRBJ1-1	CASSATGVGTEAFF
TRBV2	TRBJ2-3	CASSEAGTRQLDTQYF
TRBV7-9	TRBJ2-7	CSSSPRDRGYEQYF